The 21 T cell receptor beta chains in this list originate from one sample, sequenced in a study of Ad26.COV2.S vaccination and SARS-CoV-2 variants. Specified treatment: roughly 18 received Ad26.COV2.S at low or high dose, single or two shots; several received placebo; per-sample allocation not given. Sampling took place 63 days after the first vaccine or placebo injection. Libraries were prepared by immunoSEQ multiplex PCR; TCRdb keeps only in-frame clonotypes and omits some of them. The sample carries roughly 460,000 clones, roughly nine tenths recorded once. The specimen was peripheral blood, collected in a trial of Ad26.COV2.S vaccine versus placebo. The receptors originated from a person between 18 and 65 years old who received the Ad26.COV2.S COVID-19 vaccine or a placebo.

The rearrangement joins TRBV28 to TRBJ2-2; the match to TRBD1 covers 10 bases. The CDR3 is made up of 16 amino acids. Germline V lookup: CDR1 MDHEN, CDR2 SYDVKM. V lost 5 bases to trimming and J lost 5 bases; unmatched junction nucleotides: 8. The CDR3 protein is CASSPSGQGRTGELFF. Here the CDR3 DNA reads TGTGCCAGCAGTCCTTCGGGACAGGGGAGGACCGGGGAGCTGTTTTTT.

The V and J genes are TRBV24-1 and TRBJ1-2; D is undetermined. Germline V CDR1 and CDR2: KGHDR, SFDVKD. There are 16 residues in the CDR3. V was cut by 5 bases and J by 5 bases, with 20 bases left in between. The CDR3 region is CATSGPHTVAPYGYTF. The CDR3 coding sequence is TGTGCCACCAGTGGGCCCCATACCGTTGCTCCTTATGGCTACACCTTC.

The CDR3 coding sequence is TGTGCCAGTAGTATAGAGACTACGGACACAGATACGCAGTATTTT. Its translation is CASSIETTDTDTQYF. V gene TRBV19 combines with J gene TRBJ2-3, with D perhaps TRBD2 (5 bases). This CDR3 is built from 15 residues. Germline CDR1 and CDR2: LNHDA and SQIVND (reference sequence). V dropped 0 bases and J dropped 2 bases, with 9 bases sitting between them.

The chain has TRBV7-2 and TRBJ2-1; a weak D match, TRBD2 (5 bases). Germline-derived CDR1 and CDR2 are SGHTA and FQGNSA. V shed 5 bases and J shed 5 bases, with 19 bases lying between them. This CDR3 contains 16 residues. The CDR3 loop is CASSPDTSEAHNEQFF. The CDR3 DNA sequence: TGTGCCAGCAGCCCCGATACTAGTGAGGCGCACAATGAGCAGTTCTTC.

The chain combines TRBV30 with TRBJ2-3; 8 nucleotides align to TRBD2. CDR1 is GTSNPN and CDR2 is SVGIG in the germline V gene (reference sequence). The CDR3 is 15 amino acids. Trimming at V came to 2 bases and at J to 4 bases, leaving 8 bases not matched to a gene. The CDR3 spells CAWSTPGAGADTQYF. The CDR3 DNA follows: TGTGCCTGGAGTACGCCGGGAGCGGGAGCAGATACGCAGTATTTT. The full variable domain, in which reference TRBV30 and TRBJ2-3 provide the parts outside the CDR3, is SQTIHQWPATLVQPVGSPLSLECTVEGTSNPNLYWYRQAAGRGLQLLFYSVGIGQISSEVPQNLSASRPQDRQFILSSKKLLLSDSGFYLCAWSTPGAGADTQYFGPGTRLTVL.

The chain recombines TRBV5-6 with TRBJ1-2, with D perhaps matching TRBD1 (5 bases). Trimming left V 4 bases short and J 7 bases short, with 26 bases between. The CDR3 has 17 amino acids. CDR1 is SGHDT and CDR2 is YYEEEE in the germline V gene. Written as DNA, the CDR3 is TGTGCCAGCAGCCTTTATCTGGGGCCCGTTGAATTCTTTGGCTACACCTTC. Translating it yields CASSLYLGPVEFFGYTF.

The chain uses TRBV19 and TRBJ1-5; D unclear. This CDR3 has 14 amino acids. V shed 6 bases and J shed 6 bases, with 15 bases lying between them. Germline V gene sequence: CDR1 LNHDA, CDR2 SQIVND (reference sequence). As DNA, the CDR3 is TGTGCCAGTAGCCCAAGGAGAGTGAGTCAGCCCCAGCATTTT. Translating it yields CASSPRRVSQPQHF.

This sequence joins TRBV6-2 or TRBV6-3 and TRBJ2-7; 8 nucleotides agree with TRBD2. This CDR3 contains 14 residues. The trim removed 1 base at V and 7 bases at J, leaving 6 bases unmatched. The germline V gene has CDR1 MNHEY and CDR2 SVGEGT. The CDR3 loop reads CASSYFGRVGEQYF. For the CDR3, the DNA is TGTGCCAGCAGTTACTTCGGGAGGGTGGGGGAGCAGTACTTC.

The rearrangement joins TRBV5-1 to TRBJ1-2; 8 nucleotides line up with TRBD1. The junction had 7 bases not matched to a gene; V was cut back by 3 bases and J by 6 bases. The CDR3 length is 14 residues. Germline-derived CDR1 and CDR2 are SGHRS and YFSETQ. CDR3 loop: CASSSTGQGHGYTF. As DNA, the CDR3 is TGCGCCAGCAGCTCGACCGGACAGGGCCATGGCTACACCTTC.

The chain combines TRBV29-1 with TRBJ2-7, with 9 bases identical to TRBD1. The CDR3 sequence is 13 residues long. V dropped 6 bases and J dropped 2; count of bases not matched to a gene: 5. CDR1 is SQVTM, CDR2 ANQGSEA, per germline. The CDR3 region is CSVGTGSAYEQYF. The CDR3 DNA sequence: TGCAGCGTCGGGACAGGGTCGGCCTACGAGCAGTACTTC.

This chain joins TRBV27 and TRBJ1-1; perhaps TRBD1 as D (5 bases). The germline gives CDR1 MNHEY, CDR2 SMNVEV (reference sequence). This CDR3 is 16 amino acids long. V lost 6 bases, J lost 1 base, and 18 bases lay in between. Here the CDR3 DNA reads TGTGCCAGCAGGTTTAAGGTAACCGGGACGAACACTGAAGCTTTCTTT. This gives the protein CASRFKVTGTNTEAFF.

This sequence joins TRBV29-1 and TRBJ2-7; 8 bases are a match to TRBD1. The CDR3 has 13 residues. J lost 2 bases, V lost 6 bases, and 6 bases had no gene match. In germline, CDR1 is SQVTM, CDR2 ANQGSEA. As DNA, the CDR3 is TGCAGCGTGTGGACAGGGCGTCCCTACGAGCAGTACTTC. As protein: CSVWTGRPYEQYF.

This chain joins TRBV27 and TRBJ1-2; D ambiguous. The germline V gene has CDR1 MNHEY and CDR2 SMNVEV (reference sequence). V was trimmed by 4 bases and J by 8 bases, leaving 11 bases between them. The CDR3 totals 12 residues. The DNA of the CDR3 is TGTGCCAGCAGTTCCGGACGTAGGGGCTACACCTTC. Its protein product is CASSSGRRGYTF.

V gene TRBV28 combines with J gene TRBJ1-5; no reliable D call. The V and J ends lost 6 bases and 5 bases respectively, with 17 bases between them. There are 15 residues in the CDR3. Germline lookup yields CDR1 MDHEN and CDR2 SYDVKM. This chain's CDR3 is CASSPMRGSHQPQHF. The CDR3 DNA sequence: TGTGCCAGCAGCCCCATGCGGGGTAGTCATCAGCCCCAGCATTTT.

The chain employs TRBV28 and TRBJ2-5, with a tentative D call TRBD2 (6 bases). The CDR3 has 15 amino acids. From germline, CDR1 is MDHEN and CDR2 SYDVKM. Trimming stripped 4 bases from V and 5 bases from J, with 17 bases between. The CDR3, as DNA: TGTGCCAGCAGTTCCCCATCGGGTGGGGGGGAGACCCAGTACTTC. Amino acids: CASSSPSGGGETQYF.

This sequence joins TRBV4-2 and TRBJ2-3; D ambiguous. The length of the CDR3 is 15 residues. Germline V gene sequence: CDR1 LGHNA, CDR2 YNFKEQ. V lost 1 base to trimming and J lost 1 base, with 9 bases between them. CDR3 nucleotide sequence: TGTGCCAGCAGCCAAGGTACGCAACGCACAGATACGCAGTATTTT. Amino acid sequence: CASSQGTQRTDTQYF.

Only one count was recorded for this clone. The CDR3 region is CASSLDRGAGELFF. As DNA, the CDR3 is TGCGCCAGCAGCTTGGATAGGGGTGCCGGGGAGCTGTTTTTT. The chain uses TRBV5-1 and TRBJ2-2, with D tentatively TRBD1 (5 bases). This CDR3 spans 14 amino acids. Germline loops: CDR1 SGHRS, CDR2 YFSETQ. V shed 0 bases and J shed 6 bases, with 9 bases lying between them.

The CDR3 sequence is CASGLTPDRAHEKLFF. The CDR3 bases are TGCGCCAGCGGACTAACCCCGGACAGGGCCCACGAAAAACTGTTTTTT. The chain combines TRBV5-1 with TRBJ1-4, with 8 bases fitting TRBD1. Per the germline V gene, CDR1 is SGHRS and CDR2 is YFSETQ. This CDR3 has 16 residues. V shed 7 bases, J shed 8 bases, and the junction held 16 bases outside the gene matches.

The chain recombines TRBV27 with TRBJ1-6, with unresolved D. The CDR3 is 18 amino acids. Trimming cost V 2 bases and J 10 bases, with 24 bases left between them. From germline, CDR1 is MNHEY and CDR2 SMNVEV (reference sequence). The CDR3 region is CASSLTVSGSIKRSPLHF. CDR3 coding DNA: TGTGCCAGCAGTTTAACGGTTTCAGGTTCGATTAAGAGGTCACCCCTCCACTTT.

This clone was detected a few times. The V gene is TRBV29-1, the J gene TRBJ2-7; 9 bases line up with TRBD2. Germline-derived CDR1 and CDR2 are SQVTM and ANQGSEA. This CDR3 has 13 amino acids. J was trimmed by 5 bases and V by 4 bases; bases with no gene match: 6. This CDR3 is CSVASGVRNEQYF. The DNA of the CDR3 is TGCAGCGTTGCTAGCGGGGTCCGGAACGAGCAGTACTTC.

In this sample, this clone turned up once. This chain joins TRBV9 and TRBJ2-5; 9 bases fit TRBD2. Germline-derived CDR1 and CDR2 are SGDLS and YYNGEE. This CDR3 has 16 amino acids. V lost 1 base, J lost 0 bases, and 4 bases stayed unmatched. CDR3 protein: CASSVSAGGNQETQYF. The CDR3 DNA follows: TGTGCCAGCAGCGTATCAGCGGGGGGCAACCAAGAGACCCAGTACTTC.